This TCR beta chain was profiled in a study of T cells after yellow fever vaccination (dated by TCRdb to between 2018 and 2021). About the investigation overall: The SMART-Seq v4 Ultra Low Input RNA kit was used to prepare libraries from fractions with low cell numbers. To follow T-cell clones before and after primary and booster YFV17D yellow fever vaccination, bulk TCR alpha and beta repertoires were sequenced over time. Two healthy male donors, one aged 18 to 29 and one aged 30 to 39 years, were included in the cohort. Blood was collected at multiple timepoints before and after primary and secondary immunization, and bulk PBMC replicates and cell subsets were isolated.

Sequenced on an Illumina NovaSeq 6000. TCR cDNA was made using 5'RACE template switching, a step that added a universal primer site and unique molecular identifiers. Priming of cDNA synthesis was performed from both the TCR alpha and TCR beta constant segments. Two PCR steps were used to amplify libraries, with sample barcodes and sequencing adapters being added in the second step. Libraries were sequenced on Illumina HiSeq 2500 (2x100 bp) or NovaSeq (2x150 bp). The source study handled its data this way. Demultiplexing of reads and collapsing into UMI consensus sequences were performed with MIGEC, and V(D)J alignment was carried out with MiXCR. Clonotypes responding to the vaccine were identified with edgeR on replicate PBMC samples, with the criteria of FDR below 0.01 and a log2 fold change above 5 up to day 15. Bulk clonotypes were assigned CD4 or CD8 identity according to which sequenced CD4 or CD8 repertoire held them at higher abundance. In-frame beta chains were kept once TCRdb had trimmed the public reads at Q25 with fastp and called clones with MiXCR. Every distinct CDR3 protein forms one entry, paired with its most common genes and DNA. These V and J calls originate from TCRdb's pipeline instead of the authors' own analysis. Recorded for this sample are over 250,000 distinct CDR3 sequences; about 4% of them occurred a single time. The top ten clones comprise 20% to 25% of the sample.

General findings and caveats noted by the study authors: The secondary T-cell response was weaker than the primary response but faster, peaking on day 5 instead of day 15. A small share of clonotypes was detected in both CD4 and CD8 compartments, with the overlap likely arising from convergent recombination. Because abundant contaminating clonotypes from the bulk population could be contained in FACS-sorted repertoires, computational filtering was required. After the booster, most of the clones that had expanded following primary vaccination were detected again (roughly 97% of CD4 and around 88% of CD8), which suggests that memory was broadly maintained. Because the study included only a couple of donors, the extent to which the findings can be generalized is limited.

CDR1 and CDR2 (KGHSH, LQKENI) derive from the germline V gene. V is clipped by 1 base and J by 3 bases, and the sequence between their germline boundaries is 16 bases long. The cysteine opens and the phenylalanine closes a CDR3 of 18 amino acids. The entry retains the CDR3 DNA only, 54 bases that are in frame from base 1. This specimen's treatment or condition label, per the study, means: live attenuated yellow fever vaccine strain. At each blood-draw timepoint, two biological replicates of bulk PBMCs were collected. A standard Ficoll-Paque protocol was used to isolate PBMCs from peripheral blood. TriZol was used to extract RNA from bulk PBMCs, CD4 and CD8 fractions, and dextramer-positive and dextramer-negative fractions. There are many counts of this clonotype. Its antigen target is currently unknown. The input lacks base qualities; no much larger clone sits a single base away.

The TCR was taken from a man between 18 and 35 years old who received the YFV17D yellow fever vaccine. The sequence joins TRBV18 to TRBJ2-6; matching of 6 bases hints at TRBD1 as the D gene. Sequencing used PBMCs, obtained 5 days after the yellow fever booster vaccination. CDR3 loop: CASSPLGQPRGGANVLTF. The sequenced DNA: TGTGCCAGCTCACCACTGGGACAACCCCGAGGTGGGGCCAACGTCCTGACTTTC.